The present entry profiles one T cell receptor (beta chain) with its context. Its antigen is not identified. The source of the sample is a study of Graves' ophthalmopathy and Graves' hyperthyroidism. Overall study results and limits: Most expanded clonotypes in thyroid above 0.001 frequency also showed up in blood.

CDR3 regions of TCR beta were amplified from RNA transcripts. In the first round, RT-PCR was carried out with HTBI primers, and a multiplex PCR formed the second round. MiXCR was run by TCRdb on the multiplex PCR reads, yielding one entry per CDR3 protein. Counted here are more than 550,000 distinct CDR3 sequences, about 41% occurring once; the ten biggest clones make up 3% to 4%. Presentation of ophthalmopathy in the donors involved moderate-to-severe activity, CAS ≥3, NOSPECS ≥4 and a duration under 3 months. Patients were left out if they had other autoimmune diseases, uncontrolled infections, pregnancy or lactation. The starting material, more than 8.5 ml of fresh peripheral blood, provided the PBMCs. This CDR3 contains 15 residues. Germline V gene data show CDR1 as SGHTA and CDR2 as FQGTGA. The junction had 15 bases not matched to a gene; V was cut back by 9 bases and J by 5 bases.

Input material: peripheral blood. V usage is TRBV7-3 and J usage is TRBJ1-2; 7 bases are a match to TRBD1. The TCR originated in an adult man with Graves' ophthalmopathy. CDR3 nucleotide sequence: TGTGCCAGTAGTCCCAGGGGGGGGAGCCTTTATGGCTACACCTTC. It translates to CASSPRGGSLYGYTF.